Presented here are 31 T cell receptor beta chains from one specimen sequenced in a study of T-cell memory formation after mild COVID-19. MiXCR, applied by TCRdb to the 5' RACE reads, yields one record per CDR3 protein. The table includes about 400,000 distinct CDR3 sequences, 13% to 15% detected once. Sequencing used PBMCs or a T cell subset sorted from them (not recorded which). The receptors come from a man aged 18 to 30 who had mild COVID-19 (a few samples of this study predate the infection). Cell type and time point are not known.

This clonotype has more than one count but fewer than ten. The rearrangement joins TRBV27 to TRBJ1-6; D unresolved. This CDR3 has 13 amino acids. Between the trimmed V and J ends, which lost 4 bases and 6 bases, there was a span of 7 bases. Germline values: CDR1 MNHEY, CDR2 SMNVEV (reference sequence). As DNA, the CDR3 is TGTGCCAGCAGTTGGCGGTTTAATTCACCCCTCCACTTT. Encoded protein: CASSWRFNSPLHF.

The chain carries TRBV20-1 and TRBJ2-3; 8 bases are a match to TRBD2. The CDR3 consists of 16 residues. Germline V gene data show CDR1 as DFQATT and CDR2 as SNEGSKA (reference sequence). V shed 7 bases, J shed 0 bases, and the junction held 12 bases outside the gene matches. This CDR3 is CSVRRGAMGSTDTQYF. CDR3 nucleotides: TGCAGTGTGAGGCGGGGGGCGATGGGTAGCACAGATACGCAGTATTTT.

This chain uses TRBV18 with TRBJ2-3; perhaps TRBD2 as D (7 bases). The CDR3 is 15 residues long. Trimming cost V 0 bases and J 4 bases, with 11 bases left between them. Germline values: CDR1 KGHSH, CDR2 LQKENI. CDR3 loop: CASSPPGGASDTQYF. Written as DNA, the CDR3 is TGTGCCAGCTCACCACCTGGGGGGGCCTCAGATACGCAGTATTTT. The full variable domain, with the rest looked up from reference TRBV18 and TRBJ2-3, is NAGVMQNPRHLVRRRGQEARLRCSPMKGHSHVYWYRQLPEEGLKFMVYLQKENIIDESGMPKERFSAEFPKEGPSILRIQQVVRGDSAAYFCASSPPGGASDTQYFGPGTRLTVL.

There are a few counts of this clonotype. The chain combines TRBV27 with TRBJ2-4; D perhaps matches TRBD2 (6 bases). Germline CDR1 MNHEY, CDR2 SMNVEV (reference sequence). CDR3 size: 21 residues. V lost 2 bases and J lost 0, with 26 bases in between. The CDR3 bases are TGTGCCAGCAGTTTACACTCCGCGGGGTTGGGGGGAAGACTAGCCAAAAACATTCAGTACTTC. It encodes CASSLHSAGLGGRLAKNIQYF.

A few counts support this clonotype. This chain uses TRBV4-3 with TRBJ2-7, with D unresolved. The DNA end favors TRBJ2-5, so the J call may be wrong. CDR3 length: 13 amino acids. CDR1 and CDR2 from the germline V gene are LGHNA and YSLEER. This CDR3 is CASSQDALETQYF. As DNA, the CDR3 is TGCGCCAGCAGCCAAGACGCACTAGAGACCCAGTACTTC.

This clonotype was counted between two and nine times. This chain joins TRBV11-2 and TRBJ2-7; maybe TRBD2 (5 bases). The CDR3 extends over 13 amino acids. V dropped 6 bases and J dropped 0 bases, with 9 bases sitting between them. CDR1 SGHAT and CDR2 FQNNGV come from the germline V gene. The CDR3 spells CASRPGFSYEQYF. The DNA of the CDR3 is TGTGCCAGCAGACCGGGATTCTCCTACGAGCAGTACTTC.

Only a few counts were recorded for this clonotype. The chain carries TRBV20-1 and TRBJ1-1; D not certain. This CDR3 contains 11 residues. V lost 3 bases, J lost 7 bases, and 9 bases lay in between. From germline, CDR1 is DFQATT and CDR2 SNEGSKA (reference sequence). The CDR3 bases are TGCAGTGCTAGGTCGTGGGTTGAAGCTTTCTTT. Encoded protein: CSARSWVEAFF.

This clonotype has a handful of counts. The V and J genes are TRBV5-1 and TRBJ2-7; D perhaps matches TRBD1 (6 bases). Germline CDR1 SGHRS, CDR2 YFSETQ. The CDR3 spans 15 residues. V dropped 0 bases and J dropped 3 bases, with 13 bases sitting between them. The CDR3 sequence is CASSLAPDRYYEQYV. For the CDR3, the DNA is TGCGCCAGCAGCTTGGCCCCCGACAGGTACTACGAGCAGTACGTC.

This clonotype was recorded a few times. The gene calls are TRBV19 and TRBJ1-2; the D gene is possibly TRBD1 (5 bases). Germline V CDR1 and CDR2: LNHDA, SQIVND (reference sequence). The CDR3 has 13 residues. V lost 2 bases and J 8 bases, leaving 12 bases between the germline ends. The CDR3 DNA reads as TGTGCCAGTAGTATATCAGGGAGAGCGGGCTACACCTTC. Its translation is CASSISGRAGYTF. Combining the CDR3 with reference TRBV19 and TRBJ1-2 gives the whole variable domain DGGITQSPKYLFRKEGQNVTLSCEQNLNHDAMYWYRQDPGQGLRLIYYSQIVNDFQKGDIAEGYSVSREKKESFPLTVTSAQKNPTAFYLCASSISGRAGYTFGSGTRLTVV.

V gene TRBV27 combines with J gene TRBJ1-5, with D unresolved. CDR3 size: 11 residues. The ends were cut back, 3 bases at V and 12 bases at J, with 9 bases in the middle. In germline, CDR1 is MNHEY, CDR2 SMNVEV (reference sequence). The CDR3 DNA sequence: TGTGCCAGCAGTTTCGGCGGCCTCCAGCATTTT. As protein: CASSFGGLQHF.

The sample holds a few counts of this clonotype. The chain links TRBV7-3 to TRBJ2-3; D might be TRBD1 (6 bases). The CDR3 covers 17 residues. Looked up from germline, CDR1 is SGHTA and CDR2 is FQGTGA. V was shortened by 5 bases and J by 2 bases, with 20 bases between the two germline ends. CDR3 protein: CASSQGSGGGYTDTQYF. The CDR3, as DNA: TGTGCCAGCAGCCAGGGGAGTGGGGGTGGCTACACAGATACGCAGTATTTT.

This clonotype occurred a few times. This sequence joins TRBV28 and TRBJ2-5, with D perhaps matching TRBD1 (5 bases). Germline values: CDR1 MDHEN, CDR2 SYDVKM. Trimming cost V 4 bases and J 5 bases, with 14 bases left between them. The CDR3 is 14 residues long. The CDR3 DNA reads TGTGCCAGCAGTTCCGACAGTGCCCGGGAGACCCAGTACTTC. This sequence encodes CASSSDSARETQYF.

V usage is TRBV20-1 and J usage is TRBJ2-3; D may be TRBD1 (6 bases). The length of the CDR3 is 14 residues. Per germline, CDR1 DFQATT and CDR2 SNEGSKA (reference sequence). Trimming took 1 base from V and 5 from J, leaving 13 bases between them. The CDR3 reads CSARGTDRKDTQYF. The CDR3 DNA reads TGCAGTGCTAGAGGGACAGACCGCAAAGATACGCAGTATTTT.

This clonotype was counted many times. V usage is TRBV7-2 and J usage is TRBJ2-2; D perhaps matches TRBD1 (5 bases). CDR3 length equals 15 residues. Trimming pared 5 bases from V and 3 bases from J, leaving 13 bases between. The V gene's germline CDR1 is SGHTA and CDR2 FQGNSA. The CDR3 nucleotides are TGTGCCAGCAGCCCGGCGGACACCCACACCGGGGAGCTGTTTTTT. This translates into CASSPADTHTGELFF.

The rearrangement uses TRBV18 and TRBJ2-3; 7 nucleotides agree with TRBD1. The junction had 6 bases not matched to a gene; V was cut back by 2 bases and J by 4 bases. CDR3 length: 15 residues. CDR1 KGHSH and CDR2 LQKENI come from the germline V gene. CDR3: CASSPVTGPSDTQYF. In nucleotides, the CDR3 is TGTGCCAGCTCACCAGTGACAGGGCCTTCAGATACGCAGTATTTT.

This clonotype was found a few times. The chain has TRBV20-1 and TRBJ2-3; no reliable D call. The V gene lost 4 bases and the J gene lost 4 bases, with 12 bases spanning the gap. Looked up from germline, CDR1 is DFQATT and CDR2 is SNEGSKA (reference sequence). The CDR3 covers 13 residues. The CDR3 sequence is CSAMRPAPDTQYF. The CDR3 coding sequence is TGCAGTGCTATGAGACCCGCCCCAGATACGCAGTATTTT.

This clonotype has a handful of counts. CDR3 loop: CASSQNPRSGDTQYF. Written as DNA, the CDR3 is TGCGCCAGCAGCCAAAATCCTCGATCGGGAGATACGCAGTATTTT. This chain uses TRBV4-3 with TRBJ2-3; D gene uncertain. CDR1 LGHNA and CDR2 YSLEER come from the germline V gene. Trimming took 2 bases from V and 5 from J, leaving 14 bases between them. The CDR3 runs to 15 residues.

The table lists this clonotype with a few counts. The chain uses TRBV2 and TRBJ1-6; a weak D match, TRBD1 (5 bases). The germline gives CDR1 SNHLY, CDR2 FYNNEI. Trimming took off 4 bases at V and 6 bases at J, with 7 bases between the two ends. CDR3 length: 13 residues. Written as DNA, the CDR3 is TGTGCCAGCAGTGCGGGACTTAATTCACCCCTCCACTTT. Amino acids: CASSAGLNSPLHF.

This clonotype was counted between two and nine times. The chain is built from TRBV6-1 and TRBJ2-2, with 8 bases that match TRBD2. Trimming removed 5 bases from V and 0 bases from J; junction bases left unmatched: 11. The V gene's germline CDR1 is MNHNS and CDR2 SASEGT. The CDR3 length is 18 residues. The CDR3 sequence is CASSFLSPGGPNTGELFF. CDR3 DNA: TGTGCCAGCAGTTTTCTTTCGCCGGGGGGGCCGAACACCGGGGAGCTGTTTTTT.

The CDR3 DNA is TGTGCCATCATACGGGTCTACAACACAGATACGCAGTATTTT. It is translated as CAIIRVYNTDTQYF. The V gene is TRBV2, the J gene TRBJ2-3; no clear D. Between the trimmed V and J ends, which lost 10 bases and 2 bases, there was a span of 16 bases. The CDR3 length is 14 residues. The germline CDR1 and CDR2 sequences are SNHLY and FYNNEI.

CDR3 nucleotides: TGTGCCAGCAGTTTAAGTCGAGCGTGGCTCACAGGCTTGAACACTGAAGCTTTCTTT. It translates to CASSLSRAWLTGLNTEAFF. The chain has TRBV12-3 or TRBV12-4 and TRBJ1-1, with D possibly matching TRBD1 (5 bases). V was cut by 2 bases and J by 0 bases, with 22 bases left in between. CDR3 length: 19 residues.

This clonotype was observed a few times. The chain joins TRBV28 to TRBJ2-5; D gene ambiguous. The CDR3 consists of 13 residues. Germline V CDR1 and CDR2: MDHEN, SYDVKM. V was clipped by 7 bases and J by 1 base, with 10 bases between them. This chain's CDR3 is CASIPESQETQYF. In nucleotides, the CDR3 is TGTGCCAGCATCCCGGAAAGCCAAGAGACCCAGTACTTC.

The chain couples TRBV23-1 to TRBJ1-1; 9 bases agree with TRBD1. TRBV23-1 is designated an ORF whose function remains uncertain. After removal of 4 bases from V and 6 bases from J, the junction contained 3 bases not matched to a gene. CDR3 length: 13 residues. The CDR3 here is CASSRDRVAEAFF. The CDR3 nucleotides read TGCGCCAGCAGTCGGGACAGGGTAGCTGAAGCTTTCTTT.

In its sample, this clonotype was seen a few times. The CDR3 DNA reads TGCAGTGCTGAACCGACTAGCGGGGGAGGTAATGAGCAGTTCTTC. This gives the protein CSAEPTSGGGNEQFF. The J gene is TRBJ2-1, the V gene TRBV20-1; TRBD2 matches at 12 bases. Looked up from germline, CDR1 is DFQATT and CDR2 is SNEGSKA (reference sequence). The CDR3 loop spans 15 amino acids. Trimming at V came to 5 bases and at J to 7 bases, leaving 9 bases not matched to a gene.

The chain is built from TRBV10-3 and TRBJ1-6; weak D call: TRBD1 (5 bases). Germline-derived CDR1 and CDR2 are ENHRY and SYGVKD. With 3 bases removed from V and 9 bases from J, the gap between germline ends came to 15 bases. CDR3 length: 15 residues. CDR3: CAISEGEKRGSPLHF. CDR3 in DNA: TGTGCCATCAGTGAAGGGGAGAAACGGGGTTCACCCCTCCACTTT.

V is TRBV20-1 and J is TRBJ2-2; TRBD1 matches 7 bases. V was pared by 4 bases and J by 7 bases, with 6 bases of the junction left unmatched. CDR3 size: 13 residues. CDR1 is DFQATT, CDR2 SNEGSKA, per germline (reference sequence). CDR3 residues: CSAISGGDGELFF. The DNA for the CDR3 is TGCAGTGCTATATCAGGGGGTGACGGGGAGCTGTTTTTT.

This clonotype has a handful of counts. This chain uses TRBV10-1 with TRBJ2-7; 9 bases line up with TRBD1. Germline V gene lookup returns CDR1 WNHNN and CDR2 SYGVQD (reference sequence). J was trimmed by 1 base and V by 7 bases; bases with no gene match: 2. The CDR3 covers 13 residues. The DNA of the CDR3 is TGCGCCAGCATTGGGACAGGGTCCTACGAGCAGTACTTC. Translated, it gives CASIGTGSYEQYF.

A few counts support this clonotype. The chain recombines TRBV6-6 with TRBJ2-1, with 9 bases fitting TRBD1. Per the germline V gene, CDR1 is MNHNY and CDR2 is SVGAGI (reference sequence). The CDR3 spans 14 residues. The V gene end was trimmed by 5 bases and the J gene end by 5 bases; junction bases not matched to a gene: 4. CDR3 residues: CASSTNRGHNEQFF. DNA for the CDR3: TGTGCCAGCAGTACTAACAGGGGGCACAATGAGCAGTTCTTC.

As to this clonotype: Germline and junction disagree at one end, which may indicate a read error. The chain carries TRBV6-5 and TRBJ1-2; the D gene is possibly TRBD1 (6 bases). The CDR3 runs to 16 residues. The germline V gene has CDR1 MNHEY and CDR2 SVGAGI. The CDR3 nucleotides read TGTGCCAGCAGTCACTCCGGGACACCTGGTTATGGTGGCTACACCTTC. Its protein product is CASSHSGTPGYGGYTF.

V is TRBV12-3 or TRBV12-4 and J is TRBJ1-2; D gene ambiguous. The CDR3 has 14 residues. Trimming removed 5 bases from V and 8 bases from J, with 18 bases in between. CDR3 DNA: TGTGCCAGCAGTCCCACTAGTGGAGTGGGAGGCTACACCTTC. Translation gives CASSPTSGVGGYTF.

The V call is TRBV20-1, the J call TRBJ2-3; D remains ambiguous. This CDR3 is 16 amino acids long. The V gene lost 2 bases and the J gene lost 4 bases, with 19 bases spanning the gap. Per the germline V gene, CDR1 is DFQATT and CDR2 is SNEGSKA (reference sequence). The CDR3: CSARPYWALVADTQYF. CDR3 in DNA: TGCAGTGCTAGACCGTACTGGGCGTTGGTCGCAGATACGCAGTATTTT.